This T cell receptor beta chain was documented in a study of cytomegalovirus exposure and HLA in healthy donors. On the study more broadly: Findings of an earlier analysis included around 120 million unique TCR beta sequences from 180 million or so T cells. Study-wide results and caveats: An ancestry cluster, one associated with Asian ancestry, reportedly showed fewer N-insertions than the approximately 670-donor mean in a later analysis. In a later analysis, common viral pathogens appeared linked to several of the most significant clusters. It was assumed in the presence/absence analyses that sequencing depth was roughly uniform across donors.

Primers for the PCR totalled 60 Vbeta and 13 Jbeta. The table came from immunoSEQ multiplex PCR; TCRdb's copy has only in-frame clones and leaves some out. The sample carries 130,000 to 150,000 clones, around three quarters recorded once. This clone was seen a few times. The target antigen is unknown. With 3 bases removed from V and 5 bases from J, the gap between germline ends came to 8 bases. The CDR3 consists of 13 residues. Germline V CDR1 and CDR2: LNHDA, SQIVND (reference sequence). The gene calls are TRBV19 and TRBJ1-5, with TRBD1 as a possible D gene (6 bases). This TCR came from a woman aged 40 to 55 in good health and CMV-seropositive. Sequencing input: PBMCs. Here the CDR3 DNA reads TGTGCCAGTAGTATCCCAGGGGATCAGCCCCAGCATTTT. It codes for CASSIPGDQPQHF.